This is a list of T cell receptor beta chains from one sample in a study of blood T cell repertoires in COVID-19. Method: immunoSEQ multiplex PCR; TCRdb's copy keeps in-frame clones and lacks some. Of over 150,000 clones listed, roughly 84% are singletons. The sequenced sample consisted of peripheral blood. These receptors were obtained from a man aged 55 to 70 with COVID-19, enrolled during active disease. Each CDR3 is given with its conserved first and last residue. A D gene is named only where the DNA matches it firmly. Part of the rows lack a size; the others show once, few, many or a class for expanded clones.

V gene	clone size	J gene	D gene	CDR3 DNA	CDR3 protein
TRBV24-1	.	TRBJ2-1	TRBD1	TGTGCCACCAGTGGGACGGACAGGAACTTCTACAATGAGCAGTTCTTC	CATSGTDRNFYNEQFF
TRBV11-3	few	TRBJ1-1	.	TGTGCCAGCAGCTTAGCGGCGGGGCGGAACACTGAAGCTTTCTTT	CASSLAAGRNTEAFF
TRBV7-2	.	TRBJ2-5	.	TGTGCCAGCAGCTTAGGGGTTTCGGGTGGGCAAGAGACCCAGTACTTC	CASSLGVSGGQETQYF
TRBV7-2	.	TRBJ2-1	TRBD2	TGTGCCAGCAGCTTAGTCAGACTAGCGGGGGAGTATGAGCAGTTCTTC	CASSLVRLAGEYEQFF
TRBV6-5	.	TRBJ2-1	TRBD1	TGTGCCAGCAGTTTCGGCGGGACAGGCAACAATGAGCAGTTCTTC	CASSFGGTGNNEQFF
TRBV4-3	.	TRBJ2-3	TRBD2	TGCGCCAGCAGCCTCCGAAGGGCTAGCGGGGGGGCCCAAGATACGCAGTATTTT	CASSLRRASGGAQDTQYF
TRBV24-1	.	TRBJ1-4	.	TGTGCCACCAGTGACTCCAACACTGAAAAACTGTTTTTT	CATSDSNTEKLFF
TRBV2	.	TRBJ2-7	TRBD1	TGTGCCACTGATCCGGGACAGGTCCCCTACGAGCAGTACTTC	CATDPGQVPYEQYF
TRBV4-3	.	TRBJ2-1	.	TGCGCCAGCAGCCAAGACAGGGGCTCGGGTAATGAGCAGTTCTTC	CASSQDRGSGNEQFF
TRBV6-1	.	TRBJ2-3	TRBD1	TGTGCCAGCAGTGAATTACAGGGGGAGAGGTATTTT	CASSELQGERYF
TRBV2	.	TRBJ1-5	.	TGTGCCAGCAGGCGGGGGGCCCTAAATCAGCCCCAGCATTTT	CASRRGALNQPQHF
TRBV6-5	.	TRBJ1-1	.	TGTGCCAGCAAGCTGAACACTGAAGCTTTCTTT	CASKLNTEAFF
TRBV5-8	.	TRBJ2-2	TRBD1	TGTGCCAGCAGCTTGTTTCCGGGACAGGTCACCGGGGAGCTGTTTTTT	CASSLFPGQVTGELFF
TRBV24-1	.	TRBJ1-1	.	TGTGCCACCAGTGACTCGAATATACATGAAGCTTTCTTT	CATSDSNIHEAFF
TRBV5-1	.	TRBJ1-6	.	TGCGCCAGCAGCTTGGGGGGCTCCCTCTCGAATTCACCCCTCCACTTT	CASSLGGSLSNSPLHF
TRBV7-9	.	TRBJ2-7	.	TGTGCCAGCAGCTTAGCCCCTACTATAAACTACGAGCAGTACTTC	CASSLAPTINYEQYF
TRBV7-2	.	TRBJ2-7	TRBD2	TGTGCCAGCAGCTTAGCCCTAGCGGGGGGGCCGGGCGAGCAGTACTTC	CASSLALAGGPGEQYF
TRBV9	.	TRBJ2-2	.	TGTGCCAGCAGCCCTCAGGGGCGGGCGAACACCGGGGAGCTGTTTTTT	CASSPQGRANTGELFF
TRBV18	.	TRBJ1-3	.	TGTGCCAGCTCACCAGGGCAGACGCCTGGAAACACCATATATTTT	CASSPGQTPGNTIYF
TRBV27	.	TRBJ1-4	TRBD1	TGTGCCAGCGGTCGGCAGGGGGTAGAAAAACTGTTTTTT	CASGRQGVEKLFF
TRBV7-2	.	TRBJ1-1	.	TGTGCCAGCAGGGTCGGACAAATAAACACTGAAGCTTTCTTT	CASRVGQINTEAFF
TRBV5-1	.	TRBJ2-2	TRBD1	TGCGCCAGCAGCTTTGGGGACAGAATGTACACCGGGGAGCTGTTTTTT	CASSFGDRMYTGELFF
TRBV4-3	.	TRBJ2-2	TRBD1	TGCGCCAGCAGCTCGACAGGGGGGACCGGGGAGCTGTTTTTT	CASSSTGGTGELFF
TRBV9	.	TRBJ2-6	.	TGTGCCAGCAGCGTAGTTGCTGGACAGAGCTCTGGGGCCAACGTCCTGACTTTC	CASSVVAGQSSGANVLTF
TRBV7-9	.	TRBJ2-7	TRBD2	TGTGCCAGCAGCCCGCCCAGCGGGGGGCTCTCCGAGCAGTACTTC	CASSPPSGGLSEQYF
TRBV6-5	.	TRBJ2-3	.	TGTGCCAGCAGTTACTCGGGGCAGATCACAGATACGCAGTATTTT	CASSYSGQITDTQYF
TRBV19	.	TRBJ2-7	.	TGTGCCAGTAGGAACAGGGAGCTTTCCTACGAGCAGTACTTC	CASRNRELSYEQYF
TRBV18	.	TRBJ2-1	TRBD2	TGTGCCAGCTCACCTCAGACTAGCGGTACCTACAATGAGCAGTTCTTC	CASSPQTSGTYNEQFF
TRBV18	.	TRBJ1-1	.	TGTGCCAGCTCACCGACGGAACTATTGAACACTGAAGCTTTCTTT	CASSPTELLNTEAFF
TRBV5-1	.	TRBJ1-1	TRBD1	TGCGCCAGCAGCCTAGGGACAGACACTGAAGCTTTCTTT	CASSLGTDTEAFF
TRBV19	once	TRBJ1-2	.	TGTGCCAGTAGTATAGGCACGACCGCTAGCTATGGCTACACCTTC	CASSIGTTASYGYTF
TRBV24-1	.	TRBJ2-2	.	TGTGCCACCAGTGATTTGTTGGCGGTGAACACCGGGGAGCTGTTTTTT	CATSDLLAVNTGELFF
TRBV6-5	.	TRBJ1-6	.	TGTGCCAGCAGGGACTCGGGGGACTCACCCCTCCACTTT	CASRDSGDSPLHF
TRBV2	.	TRBJ1-1	.	TGTGCCAGCAACGGACAGATGAACACTGAAGCTTTCTTT	CASNGQMNTEAFF
TRBV3-1/TRBV3-2	.	TRBJ2-7	TRBD2	TGTGCCAGCAGCCAAGGTAGCGGGAGGGCCTCCTACGAGCAGTACTTC	CASSQGSGRASYEQYF
TRBV10-3	.	TRBJ1-2	.	TGTGCCATCAGTGAGGGTAGGGGTGACTATGGCTACACCTTC	CAISEGRGDYGYTF
TRBV28	.	TRBJ2-1	.	TGTGCCAGCAGTTCCTACAGGAAAAATGAGCAGTTCTTC	CASSSYRKNEQFF
TRBV5-4	.	TRBJ1-3	.	TGTGCCAGCAGCTTGGGGGGCTCCCACTCTGGAAACACCATATATTTT	CASSLGGSHSGNTIYF
TRBV18	.	TRBJ2-3	.	TGTGCCAGCTCACCACCAATCTCAGATACGCAGTATTTT	CASSPPISDTQYF
TRBV18	.	TRBJ2-7	TRBD1	TGTGCCAGCTCACCTGACCAGGGACAGCGCTTCTCCTACGAGCAGTACTTC	CASSPDQGQRFSYEQYF
TRBV28	few	TRBJ1-1	.	TGTGCCAGCACCCCCTCCGGGACACAAAACACTGAAGCTTTCTTT	CASTPSGTQNTEAFF
TRBV7-9	.	TRBJ2-5	.	TGTGCCAGCAGCTTAGCGAGAGGCCTCCAACTTGGCCAAGAGACCCAGTACTTC	CASSLARGLQLGQETQYF
TRBV5-1	.	TRBJ1-3	.	TGCGCCAGCAGCCCTGACGGGTCGGACTCTGGAAACACCATATATTTT	CASSPDGSDSGNTIYF
TRBV6-2/TRBV6-3	once	TRBJ1-6	TRBD1	TGTGCCAGCAGTCATGGACAGGGTAGTTCACCCCTCCACTTT	CASSHGQGSSPLHF
TRBV9	.	TRBJ2-1	TRBD2	TGTGCCAGCAGCGTAGGGACTAGCGGGAGATTCGATGAGCAGTTCTTC	CASSVGTSGRFDEQFF
TRBV30	.	TRBJ2-2	.	TGTGCCTGGAGCTTTACGAACACCGGGGAGCTGTTTTTT	CAWSFTNTGELFF
TRBV5-1	.	TRBJ2-3	.	TGCGCCAGCAGCTTGGCCCCTAGCGCGTCTAGCACAGATACGCAGTATTTT	CASSLAPSASSTDTQYF
TRBV30	once	TRBJ1-2	TRBD1	TGTGCTCGACAGGGGGCGCGGGACTATGGCTACACCTTC	CARQGARDYGYTF
TRBV7-7	.	TRBJ2-5	TRBD2	TGTGCTAGCAGCTTAGCAGCGGGAGGGCGACAAGAGACCCAGTACTTC	CASSLAAGGRQETQYF
TRBV28	.	TRBJ2-7	.	TGTGCCAGCAGTTTACCGGGACTCTACGAGCAGTACTTC	CASSLPGLYEQYF
TRBV11-1	.	TRBJ1-1	TRBD1	TGTGCCAGCAGCACCGGACAGGGGGCGCCTAGGACTGAAGCTTTCTTT	CASSTGQGAPRTEAFF
TRBV6-2/TRBV6-3	.	TRBJ2-7	.	TGTGCCAGCAGTTACCCAGTCTACGAGCAGTACTTC	CASSYPVYEQYF
TRBV2	.	TRBJ1-1	.	TGTGCCAGCAGCGCAGCAGGGCTCACTGAAGCTTTCTTT	CASSAAGLTEAFF
TRBV7-2	.	TRBJ2-5	TRBD2	TGTGCCAGCAGCTTAGCGCTTGCGGGGGGGCCTGGGACCCAGTACTTC	CASSLALAGGPGTQYF